This T cell receptor (beta chain) derives from a study of identical twins. This CDR3 comprises 20 residues. CDR1 is KGHSH, CDR2 LQKENI, per germline. V gave up 3 bases and J gave up 1 base; unmatched junction bases: 12. The study's findings and limits: Some out-of-frame alpha sequences were shared by twins, and these showed excess low generation probability.

TCRdb reprocessed the 5' RACE reads with MiXCR, giving one entry per CDR3 protein. The sample has 690,000 or so distinct CDR3 sequences, approximately 9% seen once. This clonotype was seen only a few times. Its antigen is not identified. This same sample was also taken into another study, of yellow fever vaccine responses in identical twins.

The material sequenced was PBMCs. V gene TRBV18 combines with J gene TRBJ2-3; 14 bases match TRBD2. The TCR sequence derives from a woman aged 18-29 years in good health. The CDR3: CASSPTIGTSGSLGTDTQYF. DNA of the CDR3: TGTGCCAGCTCACCGACGATTGGGACTAGCGGGAGTCTTGGCACAGATACGCAGTATTTT. Supplemented by reference TRBV18 and TRBJ2-3, the full variable domain reads NAGVMQNPRHLVRRRGQEARLRCSPMKGHSHVYWYRQLPEEGLKFMVYLQKENIIDESGMPKERFSAEFPKEGPSILRIQQVVRGDSAAYFCASSPTIGTSGSLGTDTQYFGPGTRLTVL.